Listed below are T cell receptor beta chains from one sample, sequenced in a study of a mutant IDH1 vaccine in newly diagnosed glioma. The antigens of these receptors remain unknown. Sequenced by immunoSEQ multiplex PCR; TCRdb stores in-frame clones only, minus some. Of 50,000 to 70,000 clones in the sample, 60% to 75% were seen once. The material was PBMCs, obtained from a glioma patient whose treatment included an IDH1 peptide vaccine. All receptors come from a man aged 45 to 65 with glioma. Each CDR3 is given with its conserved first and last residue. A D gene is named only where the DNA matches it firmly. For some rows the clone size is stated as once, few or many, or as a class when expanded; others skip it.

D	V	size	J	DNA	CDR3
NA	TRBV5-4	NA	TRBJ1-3	TGTGCCAGCAGCCCGGGACTTGTAAACACCATATATTTT	CASSPGLVNTIYF
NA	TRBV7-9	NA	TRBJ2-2	TGTGCCAGCAGCTTGAGGGAGGAGGACACCGGGGAGCTGTTTTTT	CASSLREEDTGELFF
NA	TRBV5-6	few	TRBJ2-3	TGTGCCAGCAGCTTGTTCGCCTCTAGCACAGATACGCAGTATTTT	CASSLFASSTDTQYF
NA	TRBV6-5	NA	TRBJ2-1	TGTGCCAGCAGTCAGGGAAAAGGGTACAATGAGCAGTTCTTC	CASSQGKGYNEQFF
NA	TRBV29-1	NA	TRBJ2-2	TGCAGCGTTGAGGCCAGGGGATCTAAGGCCGGGGAGCTGTTTTTT	CSVEARGSKAGELFF
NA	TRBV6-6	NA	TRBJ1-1	TGTGCCAGCAGCCCCAGACAGGCCACTGAAGCTTTCTTT	CASSPRQATEAFF
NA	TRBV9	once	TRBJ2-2	TGTGCCAGCAGCGTAGGCGGGACGAACACCGGGGAGCTGTTTTTT	CASSVGGTNTGELFF
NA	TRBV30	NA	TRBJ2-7	TGTGCCTGGTCGAAGGGCATGGACGAGCAGTACTTC	CAWSKGMDEQYF
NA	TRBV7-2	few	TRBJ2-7	TGTGCCAGCAGCTGGGGGGCCTCAAACTACGAGCAGTACTTC	CASSWGASNYEQYF
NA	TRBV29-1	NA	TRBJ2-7	TGCAGCGCACTTCTTGAAGGTGACGAGCAGTACTTC	CSALLEGDEQYF